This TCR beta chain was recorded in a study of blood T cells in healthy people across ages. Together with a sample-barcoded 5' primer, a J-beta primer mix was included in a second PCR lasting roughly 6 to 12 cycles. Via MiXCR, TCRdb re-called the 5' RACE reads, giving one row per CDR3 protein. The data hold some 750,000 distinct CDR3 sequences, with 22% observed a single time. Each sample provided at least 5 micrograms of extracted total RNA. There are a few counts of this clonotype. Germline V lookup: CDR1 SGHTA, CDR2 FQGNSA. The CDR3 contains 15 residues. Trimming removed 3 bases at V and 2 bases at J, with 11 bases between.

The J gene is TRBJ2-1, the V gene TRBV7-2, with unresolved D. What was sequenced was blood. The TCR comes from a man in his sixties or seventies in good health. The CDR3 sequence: CASSFARSAYNEQFF. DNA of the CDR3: TGTGCCAGCAGCTTCGCTCGAAGCGCCTACAATGAGCAGTTCTTC. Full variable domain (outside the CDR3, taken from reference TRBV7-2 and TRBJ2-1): GAGVSQSPSNKVTEKGKDVELRCDPISGHTALYWYRQSLGQGLEFLIYFQGNSAPDKSGLPSDRFSAERTGGSVSTLTIQRTQQEDSAVYLCASSFARSAYNEQFFGPGTRLTVL.